This T cell receptor beta chain was identified in a study of cytomegalovirus exposure and HLA in healthy donors. Broader study findings: The authors judged a highly shared variant cluster likely a sequencing artifact.

Germline V CDR1 and CDR2: SQVTM, ANQGSEA. The length of the CDR3 is 16 residues. The trim removed 1 base at V and 5 bases at J, leaving 12 bases unmatched. PCR employed 60 Vbeta and 13 Jbeta primers. Measured with immunoSEQ multiplex PCR; TCRdb has only the in-frame clones, and not every one. The sample includes around 40,000 clones, roughly 90% of them seen just once. Turning to this clone: The antigen is not known.

The sequence derives from a woman aged 40 to 50 in good health and CMV-seropositive. The gene calls are TRBV29-1 and TRBJ1-1; 8 nucleotides line up with TRBD1. The sequencing input was PBMCs. The CDR3 sequence: CSVEGRGRGLYTEAFF. The CDR3 DNA reads TGCAGCGTTGAAGGTCGGGGCAGGGGGCTATATACTGAAGCTTTCTTT.